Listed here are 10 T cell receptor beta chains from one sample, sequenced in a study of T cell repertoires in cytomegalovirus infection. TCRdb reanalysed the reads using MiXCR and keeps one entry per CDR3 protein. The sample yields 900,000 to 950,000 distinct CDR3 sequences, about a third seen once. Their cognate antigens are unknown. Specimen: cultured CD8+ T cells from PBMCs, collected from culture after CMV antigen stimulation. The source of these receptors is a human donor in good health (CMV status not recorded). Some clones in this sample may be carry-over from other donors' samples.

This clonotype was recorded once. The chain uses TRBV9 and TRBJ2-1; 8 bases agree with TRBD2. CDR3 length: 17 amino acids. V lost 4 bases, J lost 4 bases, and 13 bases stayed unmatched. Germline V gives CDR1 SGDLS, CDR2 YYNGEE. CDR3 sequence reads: CASSPYPSGGPYNEQFF. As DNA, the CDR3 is TGTGCCAGCAGCCCTTATCCGAGCGGGGGACCTTACAATGAGCAGTTCTTC.

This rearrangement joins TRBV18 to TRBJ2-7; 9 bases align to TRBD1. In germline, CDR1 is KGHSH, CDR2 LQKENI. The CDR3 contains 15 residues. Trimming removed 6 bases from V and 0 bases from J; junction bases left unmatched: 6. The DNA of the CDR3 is TGTGCCAGCTCGGACCCGGGACAGGGCTCCTACGAGCAGTACGTC. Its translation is CASSDPGQGSYEQYV.

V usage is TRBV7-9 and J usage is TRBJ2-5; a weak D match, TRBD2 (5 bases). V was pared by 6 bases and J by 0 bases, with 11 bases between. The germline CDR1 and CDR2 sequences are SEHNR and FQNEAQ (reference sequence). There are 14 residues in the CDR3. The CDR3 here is CASSSAVYQETQYF. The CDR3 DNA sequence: TGTGCCAGCAGTTCAGCGGTGTACCAAGAGACCCAGTACTTC.

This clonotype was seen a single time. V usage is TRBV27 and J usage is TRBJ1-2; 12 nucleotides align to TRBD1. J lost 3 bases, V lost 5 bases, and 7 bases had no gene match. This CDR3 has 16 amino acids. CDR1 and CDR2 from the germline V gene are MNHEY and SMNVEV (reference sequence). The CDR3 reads CASSPPGTGGYYGYTF. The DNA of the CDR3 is TGTGCCAGCAGTCCCCCCGGGACAGGGGGCTACTATGGCTACACCTTC.

The CDR3 sequence: CASSFGQGLSYGYTF. CDR3 in DNA: TGTGCCAGCAGCTTCGGACAGGGACTGTCCTATGGCTACACCTTC. The V and J genes are TRBV5-6 and TRBJ1-2, with TRBD1 matching 8 bases. Germline V gene data show CDR1 as SGHDT and CDR2 as YYEEEE. This CDR3 is 15 amino acids long. After removal of 2 bases from V and 4 bases from J, the junction contained 7 bases not matched to a gene.

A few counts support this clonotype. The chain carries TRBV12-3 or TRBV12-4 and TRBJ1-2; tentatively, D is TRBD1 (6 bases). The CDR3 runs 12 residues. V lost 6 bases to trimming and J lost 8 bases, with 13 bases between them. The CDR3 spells CASSDTGRGYTF. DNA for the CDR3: TGTGCCAGCAGCGACACAGGGCGCGGCTACACCTTC.

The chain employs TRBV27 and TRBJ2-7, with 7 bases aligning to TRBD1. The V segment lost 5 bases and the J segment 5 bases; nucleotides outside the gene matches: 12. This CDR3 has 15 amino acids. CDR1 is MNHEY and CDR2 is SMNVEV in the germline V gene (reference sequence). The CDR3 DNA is TGTGCCAGCAGTACCCCGGACAGGAGATTCCACGAGCAGTACTTC. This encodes CASSTPDRRFHEQYF.

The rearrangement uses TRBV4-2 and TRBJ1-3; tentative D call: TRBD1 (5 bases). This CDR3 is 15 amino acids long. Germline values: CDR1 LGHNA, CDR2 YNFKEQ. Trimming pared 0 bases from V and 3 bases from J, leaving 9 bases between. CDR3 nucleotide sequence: TGTGCCAGCAGCCAAGATCATGGGGGTGGAAACACCATATATTTT. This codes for CASSQDHGGGNTIYF.

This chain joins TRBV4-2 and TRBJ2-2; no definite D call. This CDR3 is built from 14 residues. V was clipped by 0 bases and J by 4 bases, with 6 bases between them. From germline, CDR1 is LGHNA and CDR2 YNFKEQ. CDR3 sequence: CASSQDSATGELFF. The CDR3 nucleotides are TGTGCCAGCAGCCAAGATTCGGCCACCGGGGAGCTGTTTTTT.

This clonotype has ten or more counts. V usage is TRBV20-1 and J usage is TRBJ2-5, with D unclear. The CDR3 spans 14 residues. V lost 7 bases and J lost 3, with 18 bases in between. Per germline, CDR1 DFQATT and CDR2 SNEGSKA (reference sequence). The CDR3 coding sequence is TGCAGTGTTCCCCCCCCAGCAAACGAAGAGACCCAGTACTTC. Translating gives CSVPPPANEETQYF.